A selection of T cell receptor beta chains follows, all from one sample in a study of T cell responses to AZD1222 COVID-19 vaccine. This table comes from immunoSEQ multiplex PCR, and its TCRdb copy is limited to in-frame clones, with some not included. The table lists more than 35,000 clones, more than 80% of them singletons. The material was peripheral blood, obtained on day 0 of AZD1222 vaccination. Receptor source: an adult in good health. Each CDR3 is given with its conserved first and last residue. Each record gives: J gene, V gene, D gene, clone size, CDR3 protein, CDR3 DNA. A D gene is named only where the DNA matches it firmly. The size of a clone is reported for some rows only, either as once, few or many, or as a class for expanded clones.

>TRBJ1-1|TRBV3-1/TRBV3-2|NA|NA
CASSNTANTEAFF
TGTGCCAGCAGCAACACAGCGAACACTGAAGCTTTCTTT
>TRBJ2-3|TRBV28|TRBD2|once
CASSFPSGRVRTDTQYF
TGTGCCAGCAGTTTTCCTAGCGGGAGGGTTCGCACAGATACGCAGTATTTT
>TRBJ1-1|TRBV20-1|NA|NA
CSARDQGEAFF
TGCAGTGCTAGAGATCAAGGTGAAGCTTTCTTT
>TRBJ1-4|TRBV5-5|NA|NA
CASSFYGEKLFF
TGTGCCAGCAGCTTCTACGGTGAAAAACTGTTTTTT
>TRBJ2-7|TRBV13|NA|NA
CASSIGDGTYEQYF
TGTGCCAGCAGCATCGGCGACGGAACCTACGAGCAGTACTTC
>TRBJ2-7|TRBV3-1/TRBV3-2|NA|NA
CASSTSRQADYEQYF
TGTGCCAGCAGCACCTCCCGACAGGCTGACTACGAGCAGTACTTC
>TRBJ2-2|TRBV10-3|TRBD1|NA
CAISESRGQNGELFF
TGTGCCATCAGTGAGTCCAGGGGGCAGAACGGGGAGCTGTTTTTT
>TRBJ2-7|TRBV5-1|TRBD2|NA
CASSLVATSGSYEQYF
TGCGCCAGCAGCTTGGTGGCGACTAGCGGGAGTTACGAGCAGTACTTC
>TRBJ1-2|TRBV2|NA|once
CASSVRADYGYTF
TGTGCCAGCAGTGTTCGTGCCGACTATGGCTACACCTTC
>TRBJ2-1|TRBV6-5|TRBD1|NA
CASSYQGQGFNEQFF
TGTGCCAGCAGTTACCAAGGACAGGGGTTCAATGAGCAGTTCTTC
>TRBJ2-7|TRBV6-5|TRBD2|NA
CASRQPGGSSYEQYF
TGTGCCAGCAGGCAGCCGGGCGGGAGCTCCTACGAGCAGTACTTC
>TRBJ1-5|TRBV7-2|TRBD1|once
CASSSRTGGVNQPQHF
TGTGCCAGCAGCTCCCGGACAGGGGGCGTCAATCAGCCCCAGCATTTT
>TRBJ1-5|TRBV6-6|NA|NA
CASRTGQVNQPQHF
TGTGCCAGCAGGACGGGCCAGGTCAATCAGCCCCAGCATTTT
>TRBJ2-5|TRBV29-1|NA|NA
CSVEWPQETQYF
TGCAGCGTTGAATGGCCGCAAGAGACCCAGTACTTC
>TRBJ2-3|TRBV6-1|NA|NA
CASSEALAGAGTDTQYF
TGTGCCAGCAGTGAAGCGCTGGCAGGTGCTGGCACAGATACGCAGTATTTT
>TRBJ2-3|TRBV30|NA|NA
CACFPGRDSFRDTQYF
TGTGCCTGTTTCCCCGGCCGGGACTCCTTTCGTGATACGCAGTATTTT
>TRBJ2-3|TRBV19|NA|NA
CASSIIQGGGTDTQYF
TGTGCCAGTAGTATCATACAGGGAGGCGGGACAGATACGCAGTATTTT
>TRBJ1-3|TRBV19|NA|once
CASRSAAGSSGNTIYF
TGTGCCAGTAGGTCGGCAGCGGGTTCCTCTGGAAACACCATATATTTT
>TRBJ2-5|TRBV5-6|NA|NA
CASSFGGGGETQYF
TGTGCCAGCAGCTTCGGTGGGGGCGGAGAGACCCAGTACTTC
>TRBJ1-5|TRBV4-3|TRBD1|NA
CASSQHRGLGDQPQHF
TGCGCCAGCAGCCAACACAGGGGGCTTGGGGATCAGCCCCAGCATTTT
>TRBJ2-3|TRBV19|TRBD1|NA
CASSRLTGSDTQYF
TGTGCCAGTAGTAGACTGACAGGGTCGGATACGCAGTATTTT
>TRBJ2-5|TRBV5-6|NA|NA
CASSFAAQTQYF
TGTGCCAGCAGCTTCGCGGCACAGACCCAGTACTTC
>TRBJ2-1|TRBV7-2|TRBD2|NA
CASSLSGRAGHEQFF
TGTGCCAGCAGCTTAAGCGGGAGGGCAGGCCATGAGCAGTTCTTC
>TRBJ2-3|TRBV5-8|TRBD2|NA
CASSSQRGVITDTQYF
TGTGCCAGCAGCTCCCAGCGGGGGGTTATCACAGATACGCAGTATTTT
>TRBJ2-1|TRBV5-4|TRBD2|once
CASSLAGASYNEQFF
TGTGCCAGCAGCTTAGCGGGGGCTTCCTACAATGAGCAGTTCTTC
>TRBJ2-2|TRBV7-7|NA|NA
CASSSSTGELFF
TGTGCTAGCAGTTCGAGCACCGGGGAGCTGTTTTTT
>TRBJ2-1|TRBV7-2|TRBD1|NA
CASSANRGYNEQFF
TGTGCCAGCAGCGCAAACAGGGGTTACAATGAGCAGTTCTTC
>TRBJ2-3|TRBV18|NA|NA
CASSPTRADTQYF
TGTGCCAGCTCACCAACTAGGGCAGATACGCAGTATTTT
>TRBJ2-3|TRBV29-1|NA|NA
CSVVYNLGGRDTQYF
TGCAGCGTTGTTTACAACTTGGGTGGAAGAGATACGCAGTATTTT
>TRBJ2-7|TRBV7-2|NA|NA
CASSLVGIEQYF
TGTGCCAGCAGCTTAGTAGGGATAGAGCAGTACTTC
>TRBJ2-7|TRBV13|NA|NA
CASSLGRGGYEQYF
TGTGCCAGCAGCTTGGGACGTGGGGGATACGAGCAGTACTTC
>TRBJ1-5|TRBV7-8|NA|NA
CASSLRGNQPQHF
TGTGCCAGCAGCTTACGGGGCAATCAGCCCCAGCATTTT
>TRBJ2-7|TRBV28|NA|NA
CASSLNGPNHEQYF
TGTGCCAGCAGTTTAAACGGCCCGAACCACGAGCAGTACTTC
>TRBJ2-1|TRBV29-1|TRBD1|NA
CSVCPGTGNNEQFF
TGCAGCGTTTGTCCCGGGACAGGGAACAATGAGCAGTTCTTC
>TRBJ2-5|TRBV30|TRBD1|NA
CAWRLGTAIIQETQYF
TGTGCCTGGAGGCTGGGGACAGCTATTATTCAAGAGACCCAGTACTTC
>TRBJ2-5|TRBV7-2|TRBD1|NA
CASSLVPGQGRETQYF
TGTGCCAGCAGCTTAGTCCCAGGACAGGGGAGGGAGACCCAGTACTTC
>TRBJ2-7|TRBV6-1|NA|NA
CASSEATGAMLYEQYF
TGTGCCAGCAGTGAAGCTACGGGAGCCATGCTTTACGAGCAGTACTTC
>TRBJ2-7|TRBV28|NA|NA
CASTPGRPLYEQYF
TGTGCCAGCACCCCGGGACGGCCCTTGTACGAGCAGTACTTC